This T cell receptor (beta chain) was found in a study of radiotherapy plus CTLA-4 blockade in lung cancer. Study-wide results and caveats: In blood, early T cell clone dynamics reportedly predicted response best, together with interferon-beta. Subsequent to radiotherapy plus ipilimumab, tumor-derived TCR clones underwent expansion in blood.

The assay was immunoSEQ multiplex PCR, and TCRdb's table has in-frame clones only and misses some. The sample shows 110,000 or so clones, around 75% of them seen only once. As to this clone: The antigen is unknown.

Germline CDR1 SGHNT, CDR2 YYREEE (reference sequence). Trimming cost V 2 bases and J 0 bases, with 12 bases left between them. This CDR3 has 15 residues. The TCR was taken from a human donor with non-small cell lung cancer who had a partial response to radiotherapy plus ipilimumab. The sequences come from peripheral blood, collected from a patient treated with radiotherapy plus ipilimumab. The rearrangement joins TRBV5-4 to TRBJ2-7; TRBD1 might be the D (6 bases). CDR3 residues: CASSFVARGSYEQYF. In DNA form, the CDR3 reads TGTGCCAGCAGCTTCGTTGCCAGGGGCTCCTACGAGCAGTACTTC.